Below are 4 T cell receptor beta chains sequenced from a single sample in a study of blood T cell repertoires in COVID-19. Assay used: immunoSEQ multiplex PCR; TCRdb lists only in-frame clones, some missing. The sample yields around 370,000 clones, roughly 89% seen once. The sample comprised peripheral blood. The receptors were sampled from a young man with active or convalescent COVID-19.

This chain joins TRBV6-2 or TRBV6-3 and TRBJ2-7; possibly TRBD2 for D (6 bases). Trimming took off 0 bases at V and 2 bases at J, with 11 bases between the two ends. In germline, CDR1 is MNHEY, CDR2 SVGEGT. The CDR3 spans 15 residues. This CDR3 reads CASSYSTRGTYEQYF. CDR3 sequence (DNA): TGTGCCAGCAGTTACTCGACTCGGGGGACCTACGAGCAGTACTTC.

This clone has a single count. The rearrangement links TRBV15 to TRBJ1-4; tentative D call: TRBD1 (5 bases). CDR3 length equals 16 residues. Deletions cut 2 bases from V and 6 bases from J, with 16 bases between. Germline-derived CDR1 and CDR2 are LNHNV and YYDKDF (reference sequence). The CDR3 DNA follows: TGTGCCACCAGCAGACGTCCCGGGACTAGGGATGAAAAACTGTTTTTT. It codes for CATSRRPGTRDEKLFF.

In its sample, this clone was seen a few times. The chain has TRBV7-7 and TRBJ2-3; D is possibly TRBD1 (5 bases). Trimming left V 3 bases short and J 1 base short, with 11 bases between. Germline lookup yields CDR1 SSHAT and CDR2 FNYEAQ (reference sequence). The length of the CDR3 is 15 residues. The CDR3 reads CASSLGSTGTDTQYF. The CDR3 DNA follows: TGTGCCAGCAGCTTGGGGTCGACAGGCACAGATACGCAGTATTTT. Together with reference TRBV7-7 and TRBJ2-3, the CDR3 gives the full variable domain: GAGVSQSPRYKVTKRGQDVTLRCDPISSHATLYWYQQALGQGPEFLTYFNYEAQPDKSGLPSDRFSAERPEGSISTLTIQRTEQRDSAMYRCASSLGSTGTDTQYFGPGTRLTVL.

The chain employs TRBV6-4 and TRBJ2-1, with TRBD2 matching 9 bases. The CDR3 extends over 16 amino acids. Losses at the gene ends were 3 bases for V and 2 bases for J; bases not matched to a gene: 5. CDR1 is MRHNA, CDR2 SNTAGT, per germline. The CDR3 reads CASSDLAGNPYNEQFF. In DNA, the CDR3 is TGTGCCAGCAGTGATCTAGCGGGAAATCCCTACAATGAGCAGTTCTTC.